The clone carrying this T cell receptor (beta chain) appeared a few times. TCRdb ran MiXCR on the RT-PCR reads and lists one entry per CDR3 protein. The data contain about 680,000 distinct CDR3 sequences, 12% to 15% of them singletons. Trimming pared 5 bases from V and 0 bases from J, leaving 7 bases between. The CDR3 is 13 amino acids. The germline CDR1 and CDR2 sequences are SGHTA and FQGNSA. V is TRBV7-2 and J is TRBJ1-1; unclear D gene. The sequence was obtained from a female donor in good health, serving as a healthy control. Sequencing was done on a sample of memory CD4+ T cells from blood. The CDR3 is CASSPPMNTEAFF. The CDR3 nucleotides read TGTGCCAGCAGCCCGCCTATGAACACTGAAGCTTTCTTT. The whole variable domain, filled in from reference TRBV7-2 and TRBJ1-1, reads GAGVSQSPSNKVTEKGKDVELRCDPISGHTALYWYRQSLGQGLEFLIYFQGNSAPDKSGLPSDRFSAERTGGSVSTLTIQRTQQEDSAVYLCASSPPMNTEAFFGQGTRLTVV.